Below, 27 T cell receptor beta chains from the same sample are listed, as sequenced in a study of beta chain features in type 1 diabetes. The investigators reverse transcribed all of the isolated RNA, so they sequenced expressed TCRB transcripts. Here immunoSEQ multiplex PCR was the method, and the copy in TCRdb shows in-frame clones only, minus some. This table holds around 300,000 clones, 14% found once. Sample: central memory CD4+ T cells from blood. The receptors were gathered from a man aged 25-45 years in good health.

This chain links TRBV19 with TRBJ2-5; no reliable D call. Trimming stripped 10 bases from V and 5 bases from J, with 14 bases between. This CDR3 contains 12 residues. Germline V gene sequence: CDR1 LNHDA, CDR2 SQIVND (reference sequence). The CDR3 loop reads CATRSPVETQYF. DNA of the CDR3: TGTGCCACCCGAAGCCCCGTCGAGACCCAGTACTTC.

This clone was picked up a small number of times. The genes are TRBV10-1 and TRBJ1-6; D gene ambiguous. V dropped 4 bases and J dropped 5 bases, with 3 bases sitting between them. Germline values: CDR1 WNHNN, CDR2 SYGVQD (reference sequence). The CDR3 has 12 residues. Written as DNA, the CDR3 is TGCGCCAGCAGTGGGAATAATTCACCCCTCCACTTT. It specifies CASSGNNSPLHF.

This clone has only a few counts. This specimen includes other DNA sequences encoding the same CDR3. The rearrangement uses TRBV5-1 and TRBJ2-5; D is perhaps TRBD1 (5 bases). V was shortened by 0 bases and J by 1 base, with 7 bases between the two germline ends. Germline V gene data show CDR1 as SGHRS and CDR2 as YFSETQ. This CDR3 region has 14 residues. This chain's CDR3 is CASSLGTSQETQYF. CDR3 coding DNA: TGCGCCAGCAGCTTGGGGACAAGCCAAGAGACCCAGTACTTC.

This clone was seen only a few times. This sequence joins TRBV4-1 and TRBJ1-2; D uncertain. CDR1 and CDR2 (germline): MGHRA, YSYEKL. The CDR3 length is 11 residues. V shed 4 bases and J shed 5 bases, with 5 bases lying between them. The CDR3 region is CASSPGYGYTF. The CDR3 DNA sequence: TGCGCCAGCAGCCCGGGGTATGGCTACACCTTC.

The chain is built from TRBV9 and TRBJ1-4; D uncertain. Looked up from germline, CDR1 is SGDLS and CDR2 is YYNGEE. Trimming cost V 4 bases and J 4 bases, with 14 bases left between them. The CDR3 runs 15 residues. The CDR3 bases are TGTGCCAGCAGCTCCAACGCAGGCCTTAATGAAAAACTGTTTTTT. Translated: CASSSNAGLNEKLFF.

Of note for this clone: The same CDR3 arises from other DNA sequences in this sample as well. The rearrangement links TRBV6-1 to TRBJ1-5; no firm D call. This CDR3 comprises 14 residues. Germline V gives CDR1 MNHNS, CDR2 SASEGT. Trimming took 0 bases from V and 4 from J, leaving 7 bases between them. The CDR3 sequence: CASSEAPQNQPQHF. In DNA form, the CDR3 reads TGTGCCAGCAGTGAAGCGCCCCAGAATCAGCCCCAGCATTTT.

The V gene is TRBV27, the J gene TRBJ1-2, with D possibly matching TRBD1 (5 bases). Trimming removed 6 bases at V and 0 bases at J, with 11 bases between. The CDR3 contains 14 residues. The germline CDR1 and CDR2 sequences are MNHEY and SMNVEV (reference sequence). As DNA, the CDR3 is TGTGCCAGCAGCGGTTGGGGGACTAACTATGGCTACACCTTC. Protein sequence: CASSGWGTNYGYTF.

The sample holds a few counts of this clone. The CDR3, as DNA: TGTGCCAGCACCCGGTTAAGCTCCTACGAGCAGTACTTC. Its translation is CASTRLSSYEQYF. The chain is built from TRBV7-8 and TRBJ2-7, with D unclear. The CDR3 is 13 amino acids. Germline V gene data show CDR1 as SGHVS and CDR2 as FQNEAQ. V lost 7 bases and J 0 bases, leaving 10 bases between the germline ends. The variable domain in full, with the rest retrieved from reference TRBV7-8 and TRBJ2-7, is GAGVSQSPRYKVAKRGQDVALRCDPISGHVSLFWYQQALGQGPEFLTYFQNEAQLDKSGLPSDRFFAERPEGSVSTLKIQRTQQEDSAVYLCASTRLSSYEQYFGPGTRLTVT.

The chain uses TRBV6-5 and TRBJ2-7; the D gene is possibly TRBD1 (6 bases). The CDR3 runs 14 residues. Germline CDR1 and CDR2: MNHEY and SVGAGI. The V and J ends lost 5 bases and 4 bases respectively, with 15 bases between them. The CDR3, as DNA: TGTGCCAGCAGTGAATCTGGCAGGGGATACGAGCAGTACGTC. Residues: CASSESGRGYEQYV.

In this sample, this clone turned up a few times. The chain joins TRBV15 to TRBJ2-3; no reliable D call. Trimming left V 0 bases short and J 5 bases short, with 6 bases between. Germline CDR1 LNHNV, CDR2 YYDKDF (reference sequence). The CDR3 contains 13 residues. The CDR3 bases are TGTGCCACCAGCAGAGATCTGAGAGATACGCAGTATTTT. Translated: CATSRDLRDTQYF.

The chain links TRBV11-2 to TRBJ2-1; possibly TRBD1 for D (6 bases). Germline CDR1 and CDR2: SGHAT and FQNNGV. The CDR3 is 15 residues long. V was cut by 0 bases and J by 6 bases, with 12 bases left in between. CDR3: CASSLESTGPNEQFF. DNA of the CDR3: TGTGCCAGCAGCTTAGAAAGTACAGGGCCCAATGAGCAGTTCTTC.

This chain joins TRBV6-6 and TRBJ1-6; perhaps TRBD1 as D (5 bases). Germline loops: CDR1 MNHNY, CDR2 SVGAGI (reference sequence). There are 16 residues in the CDR3. The ends were cut back, 3 bases at V and 7 bases at J, with 16 bases in the middle. The CDR3 coding sequence is TGTGCCAGCAGTTATACCGCCGGGGGTTTGAATTCACCCCTCCACTTT. The encoded protein is CASSYTAGGLNSPLHF.

V usage is TRBV7-2 and J usage is TRBJ2-4; TRBD2 matches at 7 bases. Germline CDR1 is SGHTA and CDR2 is FQGNSA. The CDR3 extends over 16 amino acids. Trimming took 5 bases from V and 3 from J; bases not matched to a gene: 10. The CDR3 bases are TGTGCCAGCAGCCGACTGGCGGGAGTTTTCAAAAACATTCAGTACTTC. Translation: CASSRLAGVFKNIQYF.

The rearrangement joins TRBV25-1 to TRBJ2-1; D uncertain. The CDR3 is 16 residues long. CDR1 is MGHDK and CDR2 is SYGVNS in the germline V gene. Trimming pared 3 bases from V and 3 bases from J, leaving 15 bases between. The CDR3 reads CASSDPGRFSYNEQFF. In DNA, the CDR3 is TGTGCCAGCAGTGACCCTGGACGATTCAGCTACAATGAGCAGTTCTTC.

V is TRBV5-6 and J is TRBJ2-3, with 9 bases fitting TRBD2. The CDR3 sequence is 16 residues long. Looked up from germline, CDR1 is SGHDT and CDR2 is YYEEEE. V shed 3 bases and J 4 bases; nucleotides not matched to a gene: 9. CDR3 sequence reads: CASSWRLRTSADTQYF. Here the CDR3 DNA reads TGTGCCAGCAGCTGGAGACTTCGGACTAGCGCAGATACGCAGTATTTT.

This clone was counted ten times or more. The J gene is TRBJ2-1, the V gene TRBV7-2, with a weak D call TRBD2 (5 bases). Germline assignment: CDR1 SGHTA and CDR2 FQGNSA. The CDR3 length is 16 residues. V was shortened by 5 bases and J by 10 bases, with 24 bases between the two germline ends. Here the CDR3 reads CASSPDLGLVPTEQFF. CDR3 DNA: TGTGCCAGCAGCCCCGACCTCGGACTCGTCCCGACAGAGCAGTTCTTC.

V is TRBV10-3 and J is TRBJ2-3, with D possibly being TRBD1 (5 bases). V dropped 8 bases and J dropped 2 bases, with 11 bases sitting between them. CDR3 length equals 13 residues. Germline-derived CDR1 and CDR2 are ENHRY and SYGVKD. The chain's CDR3 is CAIGAGFTDTQYF. CDR3 in DNA: TGTGCCATCGGGGCAGGCTTCACAGATACGCAGTATTTT.

This clone counts as medium-sized. V usage is TRBV7-9 and J usage is TRBJ2-4; 7 bases map to TRBD1. The ends lost 5 bases at V and 3 bases at J; junction bases unmatched: 7. The CDR3 runs to 15 residues. Germline values: CDR1 SEHNR, CDR2 FQNEAQ (reference sequence). CDR3 protein: CASSGSGGGKNIQYF. The CDR3 DNA reads as TGTGCCAGCAGCGGGTCAGGGGGTGGCAAAAACATTCAGTACTTC.

The CDR3 spells CASSRTELQYF. CDR3 sequence (DNA): TGTGCCAGCAGCCGAACTGAATTGCAGTACTTC. The chain has TRBV11-3 and TRBJ2-4, with no clear D. From germline, CDR1 is SGHNT and CDR2 YENEEA. V was shortened by 5 bases and J by 13 bases, with 12 bases between the two germline ends. The CDR3 spans 11 residues.

In this sample, this clone turned up many times. The CDR3 DNA reads as TGTGCCAGCAGCCAAGACCCGTGGCGGAATTCACCCCTCCACTTT. The encoded protein is CASSQDPWRNSPLHF. The rearrangement joins TRBV14 to TRBJ1-6; D ambiguous. The germline V and J ends were trimmed by 0 bases and 7 bases, with 10 bases remaining between them. This CDR3 spans 15 amino acids. From germline, CDR1 is SGHDN and CDR2 FVKESK. Supplemented by reference TRBV14 and TRBJ1-6, the full variable domain reads EAGVTQFPSHSVIEKGQTVTLRCDPISGHDNLYWYRRVMGKEIKFLLHFVKESKQDESGMPNNRFLAERTGGTYSTLKVQPAELEDSGVYFCASSQDPWRNSPLHFGNGTRLTVT.

This clone was counted a few times. The V and J genes are TRBV7-2 and TRBJ2-7; D is perhaps TRBD1 (6 bases). This CDR3 has 15 amino acids. Germline assignment: CDR1 SGHTA and CDR2 FQGNSA. With 2 bases removed from V and 2 bases from J, the gap between germline ends came to 13 bases. The CDR3 loop is CASSLMPDRAYEQYF. DNA for the CDR3: TGTGCCAGCAGCTTAATGCCGGACAGAGCCTACGAGCAGTACTTC.

This clone was recorded a few times. CDR3 region: CASSVGMGTEKLFF. CDR3 coding DNA: TGTGCCAGCAGCGTAGGAATGGGGACTGAAAAACTGTTTTTT. The rearrangement uses TRBV9 and TRBJ1-4; a possible D gene is TRBD1 (5 bases). The CDR3 runs to 14 residues. CDR1 and CDR2 (germline): SGDLS, YYNGEE. The V end was cut by 0 bases, the J end by 7 bases, with 10 bases between.

V gene TRBV7-8 combines with J gene TRBJ2-3; 15 bases match TRBD2. The CDR3 extends over 17 amino acids. The V gene end was trimmed by 6 bases and the J gene end by 3 bases; junction bases not matched to a gene: 7. Per germline, CDR1 SGHVS and CDR2 FQNEAQ. For the CDR3, the DNA is TGTGCCAGCAGTACCGGGACTAGCGGGAGGTCGACAGATACGCAGTATTTT. This translates into CASSTGTSGRSTDTQYF.

The gene calls are TRBV4-3 and TRBJ2-5, with 10 bases that match TRBD2. Trimming cost V 1 base and J 5 bases; bases outside gene matches: 4. This CDR3 region has 15 residues. Germline values: CDR1 LGHNA, CDR2 YSLEER. The CDR3 nucleotides are TGCGCCAGCAGCCAAGTGGGTAGCGGGGGGGAGACCCAGTACTTC. Translating gives CASSQVGSGGETQYF.

The table lists this clone with a few counts. The V call is TRBV7-8, the J call TRBJ1-3; D not certain. The CDR3 runs 17 residues. Germline V gene lookup returns CDR1 SGHVS and CDR2 FQNEAQ. Between the trimmed V and J ends, which lost 1 base and 0 bases, there was a span of 13 bases. The CDR3 loop is CASSLEIRRLSGNTIYF. In DNA, the CDR3 is TGTGCCAGCAGCTTAGAAATTAGGCGACTCTCTGGAAACACCATATATTTT.

The chain employs TRBV29-1 and TRBJ1-1; no clear D gene. This CDR3 has 13 residues. Germline CDR1 and CDR2: SQVTM and ANQGSEA. V lost 7 bases to trimming and J lost 4 bases, with 16 bases between them. The CDR3 nucleotides are TGCAGCGCCGCATATCCGGGAACCACTGAAGCTTTCTTT. It yields the protein CSAAYPGTTEAFF. Drawing the rest from reference TRBV29-1 and TRBJ1-1, the complete variable domain is SAVISQKPSRDICQRGTSLTIQCQVDSQVTMMFWYRQQPGQSLTLIATANQGSEATYESGFVIDKFPISRPNLTFSTLTVSNMSPEDSSIYLCSAAYPGTTEAFFGQGTRLTVV.

The chain employs TRBV5-4 and TRBJ2-5, with TRBD2 matching 8 bases. The ends lost 2 bases at V and 4 bases at J; junction bases unmatched: 4. The CDR3 covers 14 residues. CDR1 SGHNT and CDR2 YYREEE come from the germline V gene (reference sequence). Written as DNA, the CDR3 is TGTGCCAGCAGCTTATCAGCGGGAGCAGAGACCCAGTACTTC. It is translated as CASSLSAGAETQYF.